This TCR beta chain comes out of a study of OX40 agonist ivuxolimab in advanced cancers. Turning to the study itself: An agonistic human IgG2 monoclonal antibody against OX40 (CD134) was given. Partial responses were seen in three patients, one with hepatocellular carcinoma and two with cutaneous melanoma. Regarding the study as a whole: More expanded clones were seen, on average, in CD8+ T cells than in CD4+. Nonresponders included some who also had low normalized T-cell clonal expansion.

Data came from immunoSEQ multiplex PCR; TCRdb stores just in-frame clones and leaves some out. The sample holds some 64,000 clones, about 91% seen once. Points on this clone: The antigen is not known.

Per the germline V gene, CDR1 is MNHEY and CDR2 is SMNVEV (reference sequence). CDR3 length equals 13 residues. After removal of 10 bases from V and 5 bases from J, the junction contained 5 bases not matched to a gene. The sequence derives from an adult with an advanced solid tumor such as melanoma, head and neck, liver or kidney cancer. Specimen: CD4+ or CD8+ T cells sorted from blood, collected in a trial of the OX40 agonist ivuxolimab. This chain uses TRBV27 with TRBJ2-5, with 12 nucleotides matching TRBD2. The CDR3 loop is CATRLAGVETQYF. The CDR3 coding sequence is TGTGCCACCAGACTAGCGGGAGTGGAGACCCAGTACTTC.